This T cell receptor beta chain is from a study of blood T cell repertoires in COVID-19. Looked up from germline, CDR1 is SGDLS and CDR2 is YYNGEE. With 0 bases removed from V and 5 bases from J, the gap between germline ends came to 9 bases. The CDR3 sequence is 13 residues long. Authors' processing steps: For nucleated cells, counts were estimated from reference gene primer amplification. TCRdb's copy holds only in-frame clones and misses some; the assay was immunoSEQ multiplex PCR. The V and J calls and clone size were taken over from that table, and D and trimming were inferred from the DNA. Seen here are a few hundred thousand clones, approximately 84% observed once, and the top ten hold around 16%.

The chain joins TRBV9 to TRBJ2-7, with D tentatively TRBD2 (6 bases). The receptor was derived from a middle-aged man who had recovered from COVID-19. Sequencing used PBMCs or T cells enriched from blood (not recorded which). The CDR3 here is CASSVGRRDEQYF. CDR3 nucleotides: TGTGCCAGCAGCGTAGGTCGGAGGGACGAGCAGTACTTC.